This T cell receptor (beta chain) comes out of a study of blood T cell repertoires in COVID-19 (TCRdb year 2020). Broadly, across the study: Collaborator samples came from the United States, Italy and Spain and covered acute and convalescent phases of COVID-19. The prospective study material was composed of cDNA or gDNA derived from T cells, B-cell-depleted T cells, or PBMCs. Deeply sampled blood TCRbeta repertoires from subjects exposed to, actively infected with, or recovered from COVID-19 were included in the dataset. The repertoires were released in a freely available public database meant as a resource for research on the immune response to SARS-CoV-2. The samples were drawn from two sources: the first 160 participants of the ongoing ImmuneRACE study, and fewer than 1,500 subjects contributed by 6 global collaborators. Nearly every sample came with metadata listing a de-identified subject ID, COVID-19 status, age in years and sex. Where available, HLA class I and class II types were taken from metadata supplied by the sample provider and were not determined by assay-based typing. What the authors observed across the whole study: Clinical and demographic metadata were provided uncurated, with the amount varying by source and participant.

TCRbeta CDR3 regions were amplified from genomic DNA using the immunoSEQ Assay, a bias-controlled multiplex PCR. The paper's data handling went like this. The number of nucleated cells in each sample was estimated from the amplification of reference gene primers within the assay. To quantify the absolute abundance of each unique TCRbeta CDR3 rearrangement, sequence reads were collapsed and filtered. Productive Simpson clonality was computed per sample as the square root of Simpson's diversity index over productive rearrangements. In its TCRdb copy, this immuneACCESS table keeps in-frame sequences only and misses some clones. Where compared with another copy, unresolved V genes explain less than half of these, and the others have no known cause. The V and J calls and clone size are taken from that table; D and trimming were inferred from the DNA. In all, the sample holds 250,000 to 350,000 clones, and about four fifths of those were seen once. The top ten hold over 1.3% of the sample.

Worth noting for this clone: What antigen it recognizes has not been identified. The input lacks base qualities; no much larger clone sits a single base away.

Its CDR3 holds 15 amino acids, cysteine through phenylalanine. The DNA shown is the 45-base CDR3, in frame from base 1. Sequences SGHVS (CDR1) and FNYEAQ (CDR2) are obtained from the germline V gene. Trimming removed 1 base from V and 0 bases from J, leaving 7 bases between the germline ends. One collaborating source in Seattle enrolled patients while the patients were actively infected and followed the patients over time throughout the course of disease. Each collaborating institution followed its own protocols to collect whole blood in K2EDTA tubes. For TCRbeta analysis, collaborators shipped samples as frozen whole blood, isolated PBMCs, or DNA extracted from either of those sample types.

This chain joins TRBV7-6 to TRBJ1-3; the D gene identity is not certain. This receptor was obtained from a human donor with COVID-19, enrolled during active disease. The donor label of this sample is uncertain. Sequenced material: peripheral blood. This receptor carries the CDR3 CASSLDSLSGNTIYF. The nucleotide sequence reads TGTGCCAGCAGCTTAGACAGCCTCTCTGGAAACACCATATATTTT.